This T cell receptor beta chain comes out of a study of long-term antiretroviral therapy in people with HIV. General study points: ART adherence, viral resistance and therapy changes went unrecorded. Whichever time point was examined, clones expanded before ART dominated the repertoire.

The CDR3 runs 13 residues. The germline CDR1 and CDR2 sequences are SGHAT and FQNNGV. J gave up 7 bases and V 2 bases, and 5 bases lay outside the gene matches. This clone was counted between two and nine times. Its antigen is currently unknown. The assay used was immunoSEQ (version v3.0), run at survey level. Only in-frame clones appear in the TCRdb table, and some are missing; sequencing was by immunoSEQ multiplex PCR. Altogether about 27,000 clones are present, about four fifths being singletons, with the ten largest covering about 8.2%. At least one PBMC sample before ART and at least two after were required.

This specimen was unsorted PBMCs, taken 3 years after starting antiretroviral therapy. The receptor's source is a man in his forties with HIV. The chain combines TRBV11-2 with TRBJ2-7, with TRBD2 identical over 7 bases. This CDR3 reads CASSLSGGWEQYF. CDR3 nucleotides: TGTGCCAGCAGCTTATCCGGGGGGTGGGAGCAGTACTTC.